Below are 20 T cell receptor beta chains sequenced from a single sample in a study of molecular identifiers for immune sequencing clone quantification. TCRdb reanalysed the PCR reads using MiXCR and keeps one entry per CDR3 protein. The sample holds approximately 670,000 distinct CDR3 sequences; 15% to 20% are singletons and the top ten take roughly 0.83%. Material for sequencing was naive CD8+ T cells from blood, with Jurkat cell RNA spiked in. Documented subset: FACS-sorted CD8+CD4-CCR7+CD45RA+ naive T cells. Receptors were obtained from a human donor in good health. Some libraries in this study had Jurkat cell RNA spiked in.

This chain uses TRBV7-9 with TRBJ2-7, with 9 bases that match TRBD2. The CDR3 sequence is 16 residues long. V shed 2 bases and J 1 base; nucleotides not matched to a gene: 6. Germline V gene data show CDR1 as SEHNR and CDR2 as FQNEAQ (reference sequence). The CDR3 DNA is TGTGCCAGCAGCTTATCTCGTAGCGGGGGTTCCTACGAGCAGTACTTC. This gives the protein CASSLSRSGGSYEQYF.

With respect to this clonotype: With a much larger clone just one base away, this may be a read error. J is TRBJ1-5 and V is TRBV6-2 or TRBV6-3; the D is unclear. This CDR3 comprises 13 residues. Germline CDR1 MNHEY, CDR2 SVGEGT. CDR3 nucleotides: TGTGCCGGCAGCTGGGTACTCTCGGAGCCCCAGCATTTT. It is translated as CAGSWVLSEPQHF.

This clonotype has more than one count but fewer than ten. The gene calls are TRBV6-2 or TRBV6-3 and TRBJ2-3; TRBD2 is a possible D gene (5 bases). The CDR3 is 14 residues long. V was trimmed by 2 bases and J by 1 base, leaving 7 bases between them. CDR1 is MNHEY and CDR2 is SVGEGT in the germline V gene. As DNA, the CDR3 is TGTGCCAGCAGTTACCTAGCCGGCACAGATACGCAGTATTTT. It encodes CASSYLAGTDTQYF.

This clonotype was counted many times. The rearrangement links TRBV20-1 to TRBJ2-7; no clear D gene. The germline gives CDR1 DFQATT, CDR2 SNEGSKA (reference sequence). This CDR3 comprises 13 residues. V was cut by 4 bases and J by 3 bases, with 13 bases left in between. This chain's CDR3 is CSATWTEDYEQYF. CDR3 nucleotides: TGCAGTGCTACCTGGACGGAAGACTACGAGCAGTACTTC.

This clonotype was observed at least ten times. At one end the junction does not follow the germline gene, possibly because of a read error. The rearrangement links TRBV7-9 to TRBJ2-7; possibly TRBD1 for D (6 bases). The CDR3 consists of 13 residues. From germline, CDR1 is SEHNR and CDR2 FQNEAQ (reference sequence). The CDR3 here is CASSLQGSGEQYF. CDR3 DNA sequence: TGCGCCAGCAGCTTACAGGGTTCAGGCGAGCAGTACTTC.

This clonotype was recorded a few times. The chain carries TRBV9 and TRBJ2-2; TRBD2 is a possible D gene (7 bases). Germline V CDR1 and CDR2: SGDLS, YYNGEE. Trimming took 0 bases from V and 6 from J, leaving 9 bases between them. CDR3 length: 14 residues. The CDR3 here is CASSVEGGAGELFF. CDR3 DNA sequence: TGTGCCAGCAGCGTAGAAGGGGGGGCCGGGGAGCTGTTTTTT. The variable domain in full, completed from reference TRBV9 and TRBJ2-2, reads DSGVTQTPKHLITATGQRVTLRCSPRSGDLSVYWYQQSLDQGLQFLIQYYNGEERAKGNILERFSAQQFPDLHSELNLSSLELGDSALYFCASSVEGGAGELFFGEGSRLTVL.

This clonotype came up a few times. The V call is TRBV12-3 or TRBV12-4, the J call TRBJ1-2, with D perhaps TRBD1 (5 bases). This CDR3 spans 13 amino acids. The germline V and J ends were trimmed by 5 bases and 8 bases, with 15 bases remaining between them. The CDR3 bases are TGTGCCAGCAGTACAGGACACTTGGAGGGCTACACCTTC. It translates to CASSTGHLEGYTF.

This clonotype was observed many times. V and J are TRBV20-1 and TRBJ2-3; D may correspond to TRBD1 or TRBD2 (5 bases each). V was clipped by 5 bases and J by 0 bases, with 15 bases between them. The length of the CDR3 is 15 residues. The V gene's germline CDR1 is DFQATT and CDR2 SNEGSKA (reference sequence). The CDR3 coding sequence is TGCAGTGCTCAGGGCCTAGCTATTAGCACAGATACGCAGTATTTT. Translating it yields CSAQGLAISTDTQYF.

This clonotype was observed at least ten times. The V call is TRBV20-1, the J call TRBJ2-1; tentative D call: TRBD1 (5 bases). Between the trimmed V and J ends, which lost 1 base and 9 bases, there was a span of 13 bases. Germline CDR1 is DFQATT and CDR2 is SNEGSKA (reference sequence). The CDR3 runs 13 residues. The CDR3 loop reads CSARGGASSEQFF. DNA for the CDR3: TGCAGTGCTAGAGGGGGCGCGTCAAGTGAGCAGTTCTTC.

With respect to this clonotype: A much larger clone sits a single nucleotide away, making a read error possible. The chain combines TRBV2 with TRBJ1-5; no definite D call. There are 14 residues in the CDR3. Germline CDR1 reads SNHLY; CDR2 reads FYNNEI. As DNA, the CDR3 is TGTACCAGCAGTGAAACGGGTTCCAATCAGCCCCAGCATTTT. Residues: CTSSETGSNQPQHF.

At least ten counts were recorded for this clonotype. This sequence joins TRBV7-2 and TRBJ1-6; D remains unclear. The CDR3 is 17 residues long. V dropped 1 base and J dropped 6 bases, with 16 bases sitting between them. Germline CDR1 and CDR2: SGHTA and FQGNSA. The CDR3, as DNA: TGTGCCAGCAGCTTAGGGGTCTGGCAGCCATCTAATTCACCCCTCCACTTT. Encoded protein: CASSLGVWQPSNSPLHF. The variable domain in full, with the rest retrieved from reference TRBV7-2 and TRBJ1-6, is GAGVSQSPSNKVTEKGKDVELRCDPISGHTALYWYRQSLGQGLEFLIYFQGNSAPDKSGLPSDRFSAERTGGSVSTLTIQRTQQEDSAVYLCASSLGVWQPSNSPLHFGNGTRLTVT.

This clonotype was counted many times. The chain employs TRBV4-1 and TRBJ1-2; D gene ambiguous. The CDR3 extends over 15 amino acids. Germline V CDR1 and CDR2: MGHRA, YSYEKL. The V end was cut by 0 bases, the J end by 5 bases, with 13 bases between. The chain's CDR3 is CASSQDTGRTYGYTF. The DNA for the CDR3 is TGCGCCAGCAGCCAAGATACCGGACGAACTTATGGCTACACCTTC.

At least ten counts were recorded for this clonotype. The rearrangement links TRBV4-1 to TRBJ2-1; D not certain. Trimming removed 1 base from V and 2 bases from J, with 9 bases in between. This CDR3 is 15 amino acids long. The germline V gene has CDR1 MGHRA and CDR2 YSYEKL. CDR3 in DNA: TGCGCCAGCAGCCAAGCAGCAAATACCTACAATGAGCAGTTCTTC. Translation gives CASSQAANTYNEQFF.

This clonotype was detected ten times or more. The V gene is TRBV19, the J gene TRBJ2-7; TRBD1 matches 7 bases. CDR1 LNHDA and CDR2 SQIVND come from the germline V gene (reference sequence). The CDR3 covers 13 residues. V was pared by 9 bases and J by 4 bases, with 9 bases of the junction left unmatched. The CDR3 sequence: CASSGPGGYEQYF. CDR3 nucleotides: TGTGCCAGCTCAGGTCCAGGGGGTTACGAGCAGTACTTC.

The chain recombines TRBV4-3 with TRBJ2-5; possible D gene TRBD2, 6 bases. In germline, CDR1 is LGHNA, CDR2 YSLEER. The V gene lost 0 bases and the J gene lost 4 bases, with 15 bases spanning the gap. This CDR3 is built from 16 residues. CDR3 coding DNA: TGCGCCAGCAGCCAAGATCTTGGAGGGAACGGAGAGACCCAGTACTTC. Translation gives CASSQDLGGNGETQYF.

This clonotype was counted a few times. V and J are TRBV5-7 and TRBJ2-7; TRBD1 might be the D (6 bases). TRBV5-7 is an open reading frame whose function is uncertain. CDR3 length: 17 residues. Trimming cost V 2 bases and J 1 base, with 19 bases left between them. This CDR3 reads CASSLIRTGQLSYEQYF. The CDR3 DNA follows: TGTGCCAGCAGCTTAATAAGAACTGGACAGCTTTCCTACGAGCAGTACTTC.

Points on this clonotype: This could be a read error, since a much larger clone is one nucleotide away. In DNA form, the CDR3 reads TGTGCCAGCAGCTTAGATTATCGAGGGGATAGCTATGGCCACACCTTC. Its protein product is CASSLDYRGDSYGHTF. The chain employs TRBV13 and TRBJ1-2, with D possibly matching TRBD1 (5 bases). This CDR3 has 16 residues. The germline gives CDR1 PRHDT, CDR2 FYEKMQ (reference sequence).

Comment on this clonotype: Possible read error: a much larger clone is one base away. V gene TRBV4-2 combines with J gene TRBJ2-1; no definite D call. The CDR3 has 12 residues. Germline V CDR1 and CDR2: LGHNA, YNFKEQ. The V gene lost 5 bases and the J gene lost 13 bases, with 15 bases spanning the gap. Here the CDR3 reads CASSTPNAPQFF. As DNA, the CDR3 is TGTGCCAGCAGCACCCCCAACGCACCTCAGTTCTTC.

This clonotype has ten or more counts. This chain uses TRBV20-1 with TRBJ2-1; 10 bases fit TRBD2. V lost 4 bases to trimming and J lost 8 bases; unmatched junction nucleotides: 11. The CDR3 is 15 residues long. The germline V gene has CDR1 DFQATT and CDR2 SNEGSKA (reference sequence). The CDR3 sequence is CSATSSGLAVDEQFF. In DNA form, the CDR3 reads TGCAGTGCTACCAGTTCAGGACTAGCGGTCGATGAGCAGTTCTTC.

This chain links TRBV19 with TRBJ1-1, with a tentative D call TRBD1 (6 bases). V gave up 3 bases and J gave up 5 bases, with 10 bases separating them. Looked up from germline, CDR1 is LNHDA and CDR2 is SQIVND (reference sequence). This CDR3 is built from 13 residues. The CDR3 coding sequence is TGTGCCAGTAGTATTGGAACAGGGACTGAAGCTTTCTTT. Its translation: CASSIGTGTEAFF.